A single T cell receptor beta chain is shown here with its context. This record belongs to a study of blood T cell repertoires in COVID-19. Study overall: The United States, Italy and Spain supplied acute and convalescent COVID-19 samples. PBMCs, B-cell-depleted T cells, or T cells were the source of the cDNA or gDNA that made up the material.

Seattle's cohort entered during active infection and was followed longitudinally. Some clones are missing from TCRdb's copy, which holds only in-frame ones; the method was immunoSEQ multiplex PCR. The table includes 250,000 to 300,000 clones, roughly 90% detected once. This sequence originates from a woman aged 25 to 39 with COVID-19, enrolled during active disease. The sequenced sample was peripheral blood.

CDR3 DNA sequence: TGTGCCAGCAGCTTAGGCGGGCCGACAGATACGCAGTATTTT. Its translation is CASSLGGPTDTQYF. The chain carries TRBV7-9 and TRBJ2-3, with a tentative D call TRBD2 (5 bases). Trimming left V 1 base short and J 3 bases short, with 8 bases between. The length of the CDR3 is 14 residues. From germline, CDR1 is SEHNR and CDR2 FQNEAQ (reference sequence).